The 22 T cell receptor beta chains below all came from one sample that was sequenced in a study of OX40 agonist ivuxolimab in advanced cancers. Method: immunoSEQ multiplex PCR; TCRdb's copy keeps in-frame clones and lacks some. The top ten clones hold 2.4% of a sample with over 60,000 clones, 84% of them seen once. The sample here was CD4+ or CD8+ T cells sorted from blood, taken in a trial of the OX40 agonist ivuxolimab. These receptors were obtained from an adult with an advanced solid tumor such as melanoma, head and neck, liver or kidney cancer.

This CDR3 reads CASRQTGLNTEAFF. Here the CDR3 DNA reads TGTGCCAGCAGGCAAACAGGGCTGAACACTGAAGCTTTCTTT. V gene TRBV6-5 combines with J gene TRBJ1-1, with D tentatively TRBD1 (6 bases). V lost 6 bases and J lost 0, with 11 bases in between. The CDR3 consists of 14 residues. Germline-derived CDR1 and CDR2 are MNHEY and SVGAGI.

The rearrangement uses TRBV2 and TRBJ2-1; maybe TRBD2 (5 bases). The CDR3 totals 15 residues. Trimming left V 4 bases short and J 1 base short, with 11 bases between. Per germline, CDR1 SNHLY and CDR2 FYNNEI. DNA of the CDR3: TGTGCCAGCAGTGCCAAGCGGAGTTCCTACAATGAGCAGTTCTTC. This translates into CASSAKRSSYNEQFF.

The chain combines TRBV6-1 with TRBJ2-5; D gene uncertain. The CDR3 is 13 residues long. Per the germline V gene, CDR1 is MNHNS and CDR2 is SASEGT. Between the trimmed V and J ends, which lost 8 bases and 3 bases, there was a span of 13 bases. The CDR3: CASGVRSKETQYF. The DNA for the CDR3 is TGTGCCAGCGGGGTCAGATCCAAAGAGACCCAGTACTTC.

This chain uses TRBV7-3 with TRBJ2-3, with D perhaps TRBD2 (5 bases). Germline V gene sequence: CDR1 SGHTA, CDR2 FQGTGA. The length of the CDR3 is 16 residues. Deletions cut 4 bases from V and 0 bases from J, with 14 bases between. The CDR3 is CASSSGKGRSTDTQYF. CDR3 in DNA: TGTGCCAGCAGCTCGGGGAAAGGGCGAAGCACAGATACGCAGTATTTT.

The chain combines TRBV29-1 with TRBJ1-2, with D perhaps matching TRBD1 (6 bases). Between the trimmed V and J ends, which lost 4 bases and 4 bases, there was a span of 10 bases. This CDR3 spans 12 amino acids. Germline assignment: CDR1 SQVTM and CDR2 ANQGSEA. The CDR3 reads CSVGDRSYGYTF. CDR3 coding DNA: TGCAGCGTTGGCGACAGGTCCTATGGCTACACCTTC.

This chain's CDR3 is CASSERTSGGNYQETQYF. Written as DNA, the CDR3 is TGCGCCAGCAGTGAGAGGACTAGCGGGGGGAATTACCAAGAGACCCAGTACTTC. This rearrangement joins TRBV10-1 to TRBJ2-5, with TRBD2 matching 14 bases. This CDR3 comprises 18 residues. J lost 0 bases, V lost 2 bases, and 5 bases had no gene match. The germline V gene has CDR1 WNHNN and CDR2 SYGVQD (reference sequence).

The chain employs TRBV15 and TRBJ2-1; D may be TRBD1 (5 bases). The CDR3 runs to 16 residues. V was pared by 0 bases and J by 0 bases, with 9 bases between. In germline, CDR1 is LNHNV, CDR2 YYDKDF (reference sequence). In nucleotides, the CDR3 is TGTGCCACCAGCAGAGATCTAGGGGACTCCTACAATGAGCAGTTCTTC. Amino acids: CATSRDLGDSYNEQFF.

The rearrangement links TRBV5-1 to TRBJ2-2; D is perhaps TRBD1 or TRBD2 (5 bases each). The CDR3 length is 15 residues. Trimming removed 5 bases at V and 4 bases at J, with 15 bases between. Germline assignment: CDR1 SGHRS and CDR2 YFSETQ. The CDR3, as DNA: TGCGCCAGCAGTCTGTCGACGAGGGGCACCGGGGAGCTGTTTTTT. This sequence encodes CASSLSTRGTGELFF.

This chain connects TRBV4-3 to TRBJ2-7; 8 positions agree with TRBD1. Losses at the gene ends were 2 bases for V and 3 bases for J; bases not matched to a gene: 9. Germline CDR1 and CDR2: LGHNA and YSLEER. CDR3 size: 16 residues. The CDR3 nucleotides are TGCGCCAGCAGCCAACAAACCGGGACAGGAGGCTACGAGCAGTACTTC. It yields the protein CASSQQTGTGGYEQYF.

This chain links TRBV29-1 with TRBJ2-5, with TRBD2 matching 11 bases. The V gene's germline CDR1 is SQVTM and CDR2 ANQGSEA. CDR3 size: 12 residues. The ends lost 7 bases at V and 4 bases at J; junction bases unmatched: 2. CDR3 bases: TGCAGCGCTGGGACTAGCGGAGAGACCCAGTACTTC. The encoded protein is CSAGTSGETQYF.

This chain joins TRBV9 and TRBJ2-7, with 7 bases fitting TRBD1. This CDR3 comprises 11 residues. Germline lookup yields CDR1 SGDLS and CDR2 YYNGEE. The V and J ends lost 4 bases and 10 bases, in that order; junction bases with no gene match: 5. The CDR3 nucleotides read TGTGCCAGCAGCAACCGGGACAGTCAGTACTTC. It encodes CASSNRDSQYF. Filled out from reference TRBV9 and TRBJ2-7, the complete variable domain reads DSGVTQTPKHLITATGQRVTLRCSPRSGDLSVYWYQQSLDQGLQFLIQYYNGEERAKGNILERFSAQQFPDLHSELNLSSLELGDSALYFCASSNRDSQYFGPGTRLTVT.

This chain links TRBV5-1 with TRBJ1-1; no clear D gene. The CDR3 is 15 amino acids. Germline lookup yields CDR1 SGHRS and CDR2 YFSETQ. Trimming took off 0 bases at V and 0 bases at J, with 9 bases between the two ends. CDR3 region: CASSLGSLLNTEAFF. CDR3 bases: TGCGCCAGCAGCTTGGGATCTCTTCTGAACACTGAAGCTTTCTTT.

This clone was seen just once. This chain uses TRBV7-9 with TRBJ1-4, with 7 bases matching TRBD1. The germline gives CDR1 SEHNR, CDR2 FQNEAQ (reference sequence). V was clipped by 2 bases and J by 3 bases; unmatched bases: 3. The CDR3 extends over 15 amino acids. The CDR3 is CASSLKGAPNEKLFF. The DNA of the CDR3 is TGTGCCAGCAGCTTAAAGGGGGCCCCTAATGAAAAACTGTTTTTT.

V is TRBV14 and J is TRBJ2-7; tentatively, D is TRBD1 (5 bases). V was cut by 1 base and J by 4 bases, with 14 bases left in between. The CDR3 consists of 15 residues. CDR1 and CDR2 (germline): SGHDN, FVKESK. CDR3 protein: CASSQGAQGGYEQYF. CDR3 DNA: TGTGCCAGCAGCCAAGGAGCTCAGGGTGGGTACGAGCAGTACTTC.

This chain uses TRBV6-1 with TRBJ2-1; the D call may be TRBD1 or TRBD2 (5 bases each). Trimming cost V 4 bases and J 9 bases, with 10 bases left between them. This CDR3 contains 12 residues. The V gene's germline CDR1 is MNHNS and CDR2 SASEGT. The CDR3 nucleotides are TGTGCCAGCAGTGGAGAGGGGTTTGAGCAGTTCTTC. This translates into CASSGEGFEQFF.

This rearrangement joins TRBV7-2 to TRBJ2-3; no definite D call. This CDR3 has 16 amino acids. V lost 1 base and J lost 3, with 14 bases in between. Germline CDR1 reads SGHTA; CDR2 reads FQGNSA. The CDR3 nucleotides read TGTGCCAGCAGCTTAGATAGTTGGCCCAATACAGATACGCAGTATTTT. Amino acid sequence: CASSLDSWPNTDTQYF.

This chain links TRBV5-4 with TRBJ2-5, with 10 bases lining up with TRBD1. This CDR3 is 17 amino acids long. The germline CDR1 and CDR2 sequences are SGHNT and YYREEE (reference sequence). Trimming cost V 3 bases and J 4 bases; bases outside gene matches: 12. The CDR3 sequence: CASSYAPRQGAGETQYF. CDR3 nucleotides: TGTGCCAGCAGCTACGCCCCGCGACAGGGGGCCGGAGAGACCCAGTACTTC.

This clone appeared once. The V gene is TRBV7-9, the J gene TRBJ1-1; no clear D. Germline-derived CDR1 and CDR2 are SEHNR and FQNEAQ (reference sequence). Trimming left V 2 bases short and J 4 bases short, with 5 bases between. The CDR3 totals 12 residues. The CDR3 coding sequence is TGTGCCAGCAGCTTATCAGGCACTGAAGCTTTCTTT. It is translated as CASSLSGTEAFF.

The V gene is TRBV19, the J gene TRBJ1-1; D not certain. The germline V gene has CDR1 LNHDA and CDR2 SQIVND (reference sequence). CDR3 length: 11 amino acids. V shed 8 bases and J shed 4 bases, with 8 bases lying between them. The CDR3 DNA is TGTGCCAGTCGCGGGTTCACTGAAGCTTTCTTT. Its protein product is CASRGFTEAFF. Based on the CDR3 plus reference TRBV19 and TRBJ1-1, the full variable domain is DGGITQSPKYLFRKEGQNVTLSCEQNLNHDAMYWYRQDPGQGLRLIYYSQIVNDFQKGDIAEGYSVSREKKESFPLTVTSAQKNPTAFYLCASRGFTEAFFGQGTRLTVV.

This chain joins TRBV6-1 and TRBJ2-6; a possible D gene is TRBD1 (5 bases). The CDR3 runs to 14 residues. Trimming removed 7 bases at V and 3 bases at J, with 10 bases between. CDR1 and CDR2 (germline): MNHNS, SASEGT. CDR3 in DNA: TGTGCCAGCATCTGGGGCGGTGGGGCCAACGTCCTGACTTTC. Amino acid sequence: CASIWGGGANVLTF.

The chain links TRBV7-2 to TRBJ1-2; TRBD1 aligns across 7 bases. Germline loops: CDR1 SGHTA, CDR2 FQGNSA. V lost 5 bases to trimming and J lost 1 base; unmatched junction nucleotides: 10. CDR3 size: 16 residues. The CDR3 DNA follows: TGTGCCAGCAGCACCGGACAGGCGCCGCTTAACTATGGCTACACCTTC. Translating it yields CASSTGQAPLNYGYTF.

This sequence joins TRBV5-1 and TRBJ1-5; D is possibly TRBD1 (6 bases). Trimming took off 0 bases at V and 3 bases at J, with 10 bases between the two ends. The length of the CDR3 is 15 residues. Looked up from germline, CDR1 is SGHRS and CDR2 is YFSETQ. DNA of the CDR3: TGCGCCAGCAGCTTGGGTGACAGGTTCAATCAGCCCCAGCATTTT. It is translated as CASSLGDRFNQPQHF.